Here is one T cell receptor beta chain with its context. These data originate in a study of blood T cell repertoires in COVID-19. The table came from immunoSEQ multiplex PCR; TCRdb's copy has only in-frame clones and leaves some out. The profile shows approximately 58,000 clones, roughly 90% of them singletons. The CDR3 has 13 residues. With 2 bases removed from V and 2 bases from J, the gap between germline ends came to 7 bases. CDR1 and CDR2 (germline): KGHSH, LQKENI. The genes are TRBV18 and TRBJ2-7; D is unclear. The sequencing input was peripheral blood. The sequence was collected from a human donor in a cohort sampled during active COVID-19. Written as DNA, the CDR3 is TGTGCCAGCTCACCAGGCAGGACCTACGAGCAGTACTTC. It translates to CASSPGRTYEQYF.